The rows below give T cell receptor beta chains drawn from one sample of a study of beta chain features in type 1 diabetes. Using immunoSEQ multiplex PCR, the repertoire was profiled, and TCRdb retains in-frame clones only, with some absent. The sample consists of 240,000 or so clones, roughly 30% of them appearing once. The sequencing sample was made of central memory CD4+ T cells from blood. These receptors came from a man aged 30 to 39 in good health. Each CDR3 is given without its conserved first and last residue. The order of the fields is V gene, CDR3 protein.

v_gene: TRBV5-1
CDR3aa: ASSLMGSNTGELF

v_gene: TRBV30
CDR3aa: AEGQGKGEQY

v_gene: TRBV19
CDR3aa: ASSRLTSGTDTQY

v_gene: TRBV7-9
CDR3aa: ASSLAQRGKETQY

v_gene: TRBV5-1
CDR3aa: ASSTRQGPSTDTQY

v_gene: TRBV7-2
CDR3aa: ASSSWTNEQY

v_gene: TRBV2
CDR3aa: ASCDGTRTSYNEQF

v_gene: TRBV6-6
CDR3aa: ASSQRDEQF

v_gene: TRBV19
CDR3aa: ASSMRGRFEKLF

v_gene: TRBV29-1
CDR3aa: SVISAGELF

v_gene: TRBV28
CDR3aa: ASSITGTPSPEQY

v_gene: TRBV18
CDR3aa: ASSPGSGYEQY